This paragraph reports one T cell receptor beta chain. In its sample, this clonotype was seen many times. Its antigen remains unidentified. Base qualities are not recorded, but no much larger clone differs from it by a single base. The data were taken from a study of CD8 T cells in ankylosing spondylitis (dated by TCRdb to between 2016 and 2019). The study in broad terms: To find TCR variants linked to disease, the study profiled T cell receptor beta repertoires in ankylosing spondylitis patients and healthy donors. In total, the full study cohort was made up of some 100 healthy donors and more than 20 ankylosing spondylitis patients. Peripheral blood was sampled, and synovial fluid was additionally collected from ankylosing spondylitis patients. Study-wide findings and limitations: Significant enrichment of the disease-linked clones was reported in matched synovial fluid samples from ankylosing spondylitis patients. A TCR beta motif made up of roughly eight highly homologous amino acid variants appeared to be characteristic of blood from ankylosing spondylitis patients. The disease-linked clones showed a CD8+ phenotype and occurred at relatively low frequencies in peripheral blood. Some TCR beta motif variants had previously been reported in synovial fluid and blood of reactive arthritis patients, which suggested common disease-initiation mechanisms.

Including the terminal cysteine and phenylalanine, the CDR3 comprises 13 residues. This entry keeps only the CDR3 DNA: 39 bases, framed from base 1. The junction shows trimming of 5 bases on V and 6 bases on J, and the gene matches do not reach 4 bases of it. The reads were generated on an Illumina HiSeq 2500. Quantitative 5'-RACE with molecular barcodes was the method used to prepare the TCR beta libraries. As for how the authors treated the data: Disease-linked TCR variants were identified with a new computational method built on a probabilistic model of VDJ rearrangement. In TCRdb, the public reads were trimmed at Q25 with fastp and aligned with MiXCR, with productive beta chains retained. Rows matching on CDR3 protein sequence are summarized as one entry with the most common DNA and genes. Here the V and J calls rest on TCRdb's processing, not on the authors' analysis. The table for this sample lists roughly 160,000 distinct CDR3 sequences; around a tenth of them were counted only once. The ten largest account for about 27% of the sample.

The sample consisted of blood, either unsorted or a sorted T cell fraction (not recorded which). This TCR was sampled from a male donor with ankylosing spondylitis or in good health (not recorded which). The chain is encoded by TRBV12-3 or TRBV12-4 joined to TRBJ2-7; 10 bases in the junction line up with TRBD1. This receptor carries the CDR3 CASSPGTGAEQYF. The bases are TGTGCCAGCAGTCCCGGGACAGGGGCCGAGCAGTACTTC.